Listed here are 9 T cell receptor beta chains from one sample, sequenced in a study of identifying expanded T cells in peripheral blood. TCRdb's copy holds only in-frame clones and misses some; the assay was immunoSEQ multiplex PCR. The repertoire holds 80,000 to 90,000 clones, with about 90% as singletons. The sequencing input was blood. The origin of the receptors is a person aged 18 to 70 in good health.

The V call is TRBV7-6, the J call TRBJ2-2; TRBD1 is a possible D gene (5 bases). The CDR3 runs 14 residues. With 5 bases removed from V and 3 bases from J, the gap between germline ends came to 10 bases. CDR1 and CDR2 from the germline V gene are SGHVS and FNYEAQ. The CDR3 sequence is CASSGAVDTGELFF. The DNA for the CDR3 is TGTGCCAGCAGCGGGGCCGTAGACACCGGGGAGCTGTTTTTT.

V gene TRBV6-5 combines with J gene TRBJ2-2; D call uncertain. The V and J ends lost 8 bases and 8 bases respectively, with 6 bases between them. The germline gives CDR1 MNHEY, CDR2 SVGAGI. This CDR3 region has 10 residues. CDR3 nucleotide sequence: TGTGCCAGCCTATCGGGGGAGCTGTTTTTT. Its translation: CASLSGELFF.

The chain joins TRBV14 to TRBJ2-7, with unresolved D. V lost 1 base and J lost 3, with 13 bases in between. The CDR3 totals 15 residues. Germline V lookup: CDR1 SGHDN, CDR2 FVKESK. CDR3 residues: CASSQVPGWSYEQYF. DNA for the CDR3: TGTGCCAGCAGCCAAGTCCCCGGGTGGAGCTACGAGCAGTACTTC.

This clone has a single count. The V call is TRBV2, the J call TRBJ2-1; TRBD2 agrees at 8 bases. The germline V gene encodes CDR1 SNHLY and CDR2 FYNNEI. V lost 7 bases and J lost 0; bases outside the gene matches: 5. This CDR3 comprises 15 residues. In nucleotides, the CDR3 is TGTGCCAGCACTGTTGCGGGGGGCTCCTACAATGAGCAGTTCTTC. It encodes CASTVAGGSYNEQFF.

The rearrangement uses TRBV7-2 and TRBJ1-4, with a weak D call TRBD1 (5 bases). The V and J ends lost 3 bases and 7 bases respectively, with 12 bases between them. The germline V gene has CDR1 SGHTA and CDR2 FQGNSA. This CDR3 comprises 14 residues. The CDR3 DNA sequence: TGTGCCAGCAGCTTGGCGAGTGGGGGTGAAAAACTGTTTTTT. Its translation: CASSLASGGEKLFF.

This sequence joins TRBV11-2 and TRBJ1-2, with D uncertain. V was cut by 3 bases and J by 4 bases, with 12 bases left in between. CDR3 size: 14 residues. Germline-derived CDR1 and CDR2 are SGHAT and FQNNGV. The CDR3 DNA reads as TGTGCCAGCAGCTTTAACAAGGGTTTCTATGGCTACACCTTC. Translation: CASSFNKGFYGYTF.

A single count supports this clone. The genes are TRBV7-2 and TRBJ2-1; D is unclear. The V end lost 2 bases, the J end lost 3 bases, and 14 bases lay between the germline ends. Per germline, CDR1 SGHTA and CDR2 FQGNSA. CDR3 length: 16 residues. The CDR3: CASSLIQLGYYNEQFF. The CDR3 DNA sequence: TGTGCCAGCAGCTTAATTCAGTTGGGGTACTACAATGAGCAGTTCTTC.

This chain joins TRBV10-3 and TRBJ2-3; 10 bases are a match to TRBD2. Germline trimming cut 3 bases from V and 1 base from J; bases unmatched to any gene: 4. There are 16 residues in the CDR3. Germline-derived CDR1 and CDR2 are ENHRY and SYGVKD. The CDR3 nucleotides read TGTGCCATCAGTGACCCGAGCGGGGGGGGCACAGATACGCAGTATTTT. Protein product: CAISDPSGGGTDTQYF.

The chain joins TRBV7-9 to TRBJ2-7; D is ambiguous. This CDR3 is 14 amino acids long. Germline V gives CDR1 SEHNR, CDR2 FQNEAQ (reference sequence). Trimming took off 1 base at V and 2 bases at J, with 9 bases between the two ends. The CDR3 nucleotides read TGTGCCAGCAGCTTAGGTTCGAGAACCTACGAGCAGTACTTC. Translated: CASSLGSRTYEQYF.